This T cell receptor beta chain was documented in a study of blood T cell repertoires in COVID-19 (dated by TCRdb to 2019 to 2021). As for the study more broadly: The collaborator samples originated in the United States, Italy and Spain and spanned the acute and convalescent phases of COVID-19. The prospective study material was composed of cDNA or gDNA derived from T cells, B-cell-depleted T cells, or PBMCs. Deeply sampled blood TCRbeta repertoires from subjects exposed to, actively infected with, or recovered from COVID-19 were included in the dataset. The repertoires were released in a freely available public database meant as a resource for research on the immune response to SARS-CoV-2. Samples came from the ongoing ImmuneRACE study (first 160 participants) plus 1,254 subjects from 6 global collaborators. Sample metadata almost always included a de-identified subject ID, COVID-19 status, age in years and sex. Where available, HLA class I and class II types were taken from metadata supplied by the sample provider and were not determined by assay-based typing.

As encoded in the germline V gene, CDR1 is ENHRY while CDR2 is SYGVKD. V sheds 0 bases and J sheds 6 bases, leaving 15 bases between their ends. The CDR3 runs 15 amino acids, cysteine and phenylalanine included. Just the 45-base CDR3 DNA is kept, in frame starting at base 1. Findings and caveats that apply to the study as a whole: The quantity of clinical and demographic metadata differed by source and by participant and was supplied without curation.

Each collaborating institution followed its own protocols to collect whole blood in K2EDTA tubes. For TCRbeta analysis, collaborators shipped samples as frozen whole blood, isolated PBMCs, or DNA extracted from either of those sample types. Points on this clone: This clone's antigen is unknown. Within one base of it there is no much larger clone, and no base qualities were kept.

TCRbeta CDR3 regions were amplified from genomic DNA using the immunoSEQ Assay, a bias-controlled multiplex PCR. The authors processed their data as follows. The number of nucleated cells in each sample was estimated by amplification of reference gene primers within the assay. Sequence reads were collapsed and filtered to measure the absolute abundance of every unique TCRbeta CDR3 rearrangement. For each sample, productive Simpson clonality was calculated as the square root of Simpson's diversity index over productive rearrangements. The clones in this table, taken by TCRdb from immuneACCESS, are in-frame only. Not every clone is retained; where verified, under half of the shortfall comes from an unresolved V gene, and the cause of the rest is unknown. V and J calls and clone size follow that table, whereas D and trimming were derived from the DNA. The sample records roughly 100,000 clones, about 86% of which are singletons. More than 30% of the sample goes to the ten largest clones.

Material: peripheral blood. The source of this sequence is a man at least 80 years old with acute or convalescent COVID-19. The chain employs TRBV10-3 and TRBJ2-7; TRBD2 is a weak D gene call, 6 bases matching. The DNA reads TGTGCCATCAGTGAGTCGTGGAGGGTCTCGGGCGAGCAGTACTTC. Translated, it reads CAISESWRVSGEQYF.